The 8 T cell receptor beta chains reported below all come from one sample, sequenced in a study of regulatory T cells in long-lasting Graves disease. The sample's time point: newly diagnosed GD, antithyroid drugs for less than 3 months. The TCR library was prepared using RNA isolated from PBMCs. In building TCR beta libraries, iRepertoire HTBI primers were used together with Arm-PCR of CDR3 regions. A single record per CDR3 protein comes from TCRdb applying MiXCR to the multiplex PCR reads. The sample contains about 540,000 distinct CDR3 sequences, less than 15% of which appear only once. A further study also used this sample, focusing on T cells in Graves' hyperthyroidism and ophthalmopathy.

This specimen consisted of peripheral blood mononuclear cells (PBMCs), obtained at new diagnosis, from a patient treated with antithyroid drugs. Receptors were obtained from a man aged 30-40 years with Graves disease.

The V gene is TRBV18, the J gene TRBJ2-3, with TRBD2 matching 10 bases. The germline gives CDR1 KGHSH, CDR2 LQKENI. This CDR3 is 17 amino acids long. J was trimmed by 0 bases and V by 3 bases; bases with no gene match: 6. CDR3 in amino acids: CASSPRTSGASTDTQYF. The DNA for the CDR3 is TGTGCCAGCTCACCCCGGACTAGCGGCGCTAGCACAGATACGCAGTATTTT.

This chain joins TRBV9 and TRBJ1-2; 7 bases are a match to TRBD1. V lost 3 bases, J lost 2 bases, and 10 bases stayed unmatched. CDR1 and CDR2 (germline): SGDLS, YYNGEE. The CDR3 totals 16 residues. For the CDR3, the DNA is TGTGCCAGCAGCGGTCGGACAGGTAGCCAGAACTATGGCTACACCTTC. This translates into CASSGRTGSQNYGYTF.

This clonotype was detected ten times or more. This chain links TRBV6-2 or TRBV6-3 with TRBJ2-2, with D maybe TRBD2 (6 bases). This CDR3 comprises 15 residues. The germline V gene encodes CDR1 MNHEY and CDR2 SVGEGT. Trimming stripped 3 bases from V and 5 bases from J, with 13 bases between. CDR3 protein: CASSYVTGRTGELFF. Here the CDR3 DNA reads TGTGCCAGCAGTTATGTCACGGGGAGGACCGGGGAGCTGTTTTTT.

In this sample, this clonotype turned up many times. The chain employs TRBV12-3 or TRBV12-4 and TRBJ1-5, with TRBD1 as a possible D gene (5 bases). The V gene lost 5 bases and the J gene lost 0 bases, with 8 bases spanning the gap. The CDR3 is made up of 14 amino acids. Here the CDR3 DNA reads TGTGCCAGCAGTGTACAGGATAGCAATCAGCCCCAGCATTTT. Translating gives CASSVQDSNQPQHF.

This clonotype was counted many times. This chain joins TRBV20-1 and TRBJ2-1, with a possible D match to TRBD2 (6 bases). This CDR3 region has 12 residues. Germline V gene data show CDR1 as DFQATT and CDR2 as SNEGSKA (reference sequence). Deletions cut 0 bases from V and 15 bases from J, with 15 bases between. The CDR3 nucleotides read TGCAGTGCTAGAGATCGGGCGGGACCTCCGTTCTTC. As protein: CSARDRAGPPFF.

The V and J genes are TRBV6-5 and TRBJ2-1, with D maybe TRBD2 (6 bases). V lost 0 bases and J lost 15, with 12 bases in between. The CDR3 has 12 amino acids. Per germline, CDR1 MNHEY and CDR2 SVGAGI. In nucleotides, the CDR3 is TGTGCCAGCAGTTACTCGGCGGGGCGTACGTTCTTC. It yields the protein CASSYSAGRTFF.

This clonotype was recorded a few times. This chain connects TRBV3-1 to TRBJ2-2, with D uncertain. This CDR3 region has 15 residues. CDR1 is LGHDT, CDR2 YNNKEL, per germline (reference sequence). V lost 5 bases and J 0 bases, leaving 10 bases between the germline ends. This chain's CDR3 is CASSKRVANTGELFF. The CDR3 bases are TGTGCCAGCAGCAAAAGGGTTGCGAACACCGGGGAGCTGTTTTTT.

This clonotype has only a few counts. Just one base apart from a much larger clone, this may be a read error. The chain recombines TRBV3-1 with TRBJ2-2; 7 positions agree with TRBD1. The CDR3 runs to 14 residues. The trim removed 2 bases at V and 3 bases at J, leaving 0 bases unmatched. Germline V gives CDR1 LGHDT, CDR2 YNNKEL (reference sequence). The CDR3 protein is CASSQQGDTGELFF. The CDR3 DNA follows: TGTGCCAGCAGCCAACAGGGGGACACCGGGGAGCTGTTTTTT.